This TCR beta chain was captured in a study of a mutant IDH1 vaccine in newly diagnosed glioma. Overall study: Treated patients had a mean age of 40.4 years and a sex split that was approximately 62% male and approximately 38% female.

General study results and limits: Changes in top peripheral clonotypes did not appear linked to pseudoprogression.

As for this clone: Antigen specificity is unknown. A read error may produce the germline difference seen at one junction end.

Time point indicated: baseline, week 1 (first vaccination visit). Regarding treatment: pre-vaccination baseline after standard-of-care therapy. New astrocytomas of WHO grade 3 or 4 that were IDH1-mutant and ATRX-lost were found in the donors. Produced via immunoSEQ multiplex PCR; TCRdb's table is partial and in-frame only. The table includes about 92,000 clones, 83% detected once. The length of the CDR3 is 14 residues. Germline V gene lookup returns CDR1 GTSNPN and CDR2 SVGIG (reference sequence). This receptor was taken from a woman between 50 and 59 years old with glioma. The chain combines TRBV30 with TRBJ1-1; 9 nucleotides match TRBD1. The specimen was PBMCs, collected from a glioma patient treated with radiotherapy, temozolomide or both. CDR3 in amino acids: CACNRDRANAEAFF. The CDR3 coding sequence is TGTGCCTGTAACCGGGACAGGGCGAACGCTGAAGCTTTCTTT.